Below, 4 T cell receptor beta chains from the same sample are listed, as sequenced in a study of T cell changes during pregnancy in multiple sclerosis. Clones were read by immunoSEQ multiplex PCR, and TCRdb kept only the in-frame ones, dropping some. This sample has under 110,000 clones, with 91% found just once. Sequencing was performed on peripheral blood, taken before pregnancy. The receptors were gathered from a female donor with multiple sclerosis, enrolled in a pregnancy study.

CDR3 sequence: CAISERSGLGNNEQFF. DNA of the CDR3: TGTGCCATCAGTGAGCGTAGCGGCCTAGGAAACAATGAGCAGTTCTTC. The J gene is TRBJ2-1, the V gene TRBV10-3; possibly TRBD2 for D (6 bases). The CDR3 consists of 16 residues. Per germline, CDR1 ENHRY and CDR2 SYGVKD. V was trimmed by 2 bases and J by 5 bases, leaving 16 bases between them.

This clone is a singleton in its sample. CDR3 coding DNA: TGTGCCAGCAGTTTATCTCAGGGTAGCCAATATGGCTACACCTTC. Its protein is CASSLSQGSQYGYTF. The chain recombines TRBV28 with TRBJ1-2, with a weak D call TRBD1 (5 bases). Trimming pared 1 base from V and 5 bases from J, leaving 14 bases between. This CDR3 has 15 amino acids. Germline V CDR1 and CDR2: MDHEN, SYDVKM.

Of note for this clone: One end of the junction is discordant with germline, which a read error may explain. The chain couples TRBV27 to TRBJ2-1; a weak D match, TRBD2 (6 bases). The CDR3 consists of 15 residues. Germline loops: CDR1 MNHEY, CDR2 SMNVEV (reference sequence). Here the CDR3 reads CASRRGGLGLSEQFF. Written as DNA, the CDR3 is TGCGCCAGCAGACGAGGAGGGTTGGGCCTCAGTGAGCAGTTCTTC.

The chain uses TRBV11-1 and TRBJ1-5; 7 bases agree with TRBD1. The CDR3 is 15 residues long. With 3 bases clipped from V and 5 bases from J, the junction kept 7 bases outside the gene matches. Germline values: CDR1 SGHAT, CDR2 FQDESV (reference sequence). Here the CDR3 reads CASSLSGTADQPQHF. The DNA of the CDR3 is TGTGCCAGCAGCTTGTCCGGGACAGCAGATCAGCCCCAGCATTTT.